This record concerns one TCR beta chain sequence. Per the original data handling: The assay estimated nucleated cells by amplifying reference gene primers. Generated by immunoSEQ multiplex PCR, the TCRdb table keeps only in-frame clones and is missing some. The V and J calls and the clone size are those of that table, but D and trimming were determined from the DNA. The repertoire holds roughly 200,000 clones, with about 84% as singletons. This entry comes from a study of blood T cell repertoires in COVID-19. Overall study: T cells, B-cell-depleted T cells, or PBMCs supplied cDNA or gDNA.

Patients from Seattle were sampled longitudinally, starting during active infection. The sequenced sample was peripheral blood. This sequence was found in a person between 65 and 79 years old with COVID-19, enrolled during active disease.

The DNA of the CDR3 is TGTGCCAGCAGCACGAACAGGTTGAGGAACTATGGCTACACCTTC. Its protein is CASSTNRLRNYGYTF. The V gene is TRBV21-1, the J gene TRBJ1-2; the D call of TRBD1 is as the table states it, not checked on the DNA. TRBV21-1 is a recognized pseudogene. This CDR3 spans 15 amino acids.